These 17 T cell receptor beta chains share one sample of origin, sequenced in a study of shared clonotypes between healthy human individuals. The assay was immunoSEQ multiplex PCR, and TCRdb's table has in-frame clones only and misses some. Of 2.3 million or so clones in the sample, just over 90% were seen once. Sequencing was performed on naive CD4+ T cells from PBMCs. Subset denoted: CD45RA+ positively selected. The receptors stem from a man younger than 30 in good health. Some clones in this sample may be carry-over from other donors' samples.

The gene calls are TRBV9 and TRBJ1-1; D is perhaps TRBD1 (5 bases). V was pared by 4 bases and J by 1 base, with 8 bases between. The CDR3 sequence is 13 residues long. Germline values: CDR1 SGDLS, CDR2 YYNGEE. For the CDR3, the DNA is TGTGCCAGCAGCCCAGGACAGAACACTGAAGCTTTCTTT. Translating gives CASSPGQNTEAFF.

This clone was recorded once. This chain links TRBV7-8 with TRBJ1-2; D not certain. The CDR3 has 12 residues. CDR1 SGHVS and CDR2 FQNEAQ come from the germline V gene. V was trimmed by 1 base and J by 6 bases, leaving 6 bases between them. CDR3: CASSLGRDGYTF. The CDR3, as DNA: TGTGCCAGCAGCTTAGGAAGAGATGGCTACACCTTC.

The chain links TRBV19 to TRBJ1-2; possible D gene TRBD1, 5 bases. CDR1 LNHDA and CDR2 SQIVND come from the germline V gene (reference sequence). Trimming removed 5 bases from V and 8 bases from J, with 18 bases in between. The CDR3 loop spans 14 amino acids. The CDR3 sequence is CASSPSGRDSGYTF. The CDR3 DNA sequence: TGTGCCAGTAGTCCTTCGGGACGGGATTCCGGCTACACCTTC.

The chain uses TRBV29-1 and TRBJ2-1; D is possibly TRBD1 or TRBD2 (5 bases each). From germline, CDR1 is SQVTM and CDR2 ANQGSEA. V was trimmed by 6 bases and J by 0 bases, leaving 12 bases between them. This CDR3 spans 14 amino acids. The CDR3 bases are TGCAGCGTGGGGGACCGTCTCTCCTACAATGAGCAGTTCTTC. Protein product: CSVGDRLSYNEQFF.

The chain links TRBV2 to TRBJ1-3; TRBD1 matches 8 bases. V dropped 2 bases and J dropped 2; count of bases not matched to a gene: 23. This CDR3 has 22 residues. Germline-derived CDR1 and CDR2 are SNHLY and FYNNEI. CDR3 protein: CASSELGLNPAGQGLAGNTIYF. CDR3 nucleotide sequence: TGTGCCAGCAGTGAACTGGGCCTTAATCCGGCTGGACAGGGTTTGGCTGGAAACACCATATATTTT.

This clone was counted between two and nine times. The chain uses TRBV28 and TRBJ2-4, with 7 bases aligning to TRBD1. The CDR3 runs to 17 residues. Germline CDR1 is MDHEN and CDR2 is SYDVKM. V gave up 5 bases and J gave up 0 bases; unmatched junction bases: 10. As DNA, the CDR3 is TGTGCCAGCAGTCCCCGGGACAGCTACCTAGCCAAAAACATTCAGTACTTC. It yields the protein CASSPRDSYLAKNIQYF.

The chain recombines TRBV6-1 with TRBJ2-3; the D gene is possibly TRBD2 (6 bases). The CDR3 has 16 amino acids. Germline V gives CDR1 MNHNS, CDR2 SASEGT. V gave up 4 bases and J gave up 0 bases, with 14 bases separating them. The CDR3 region has the DNA TGTGCCAGCAGTGTCTTTTCCGGGACTAGCACAGATACGCAGTATTTT. Protein product: CASSVFSGTSTDTQYF.

The chain couples TRBV2 to TRBJ1-2; possibly TRBD1 for D (6 bases). V was clipped by 1 base and J by 4 bases, with 16 bases between them. Germline V gene data show CDR1 as SNHLY and CDR2 as FYNNEI. The CDR3 length is 16 residues. The CDR3, as DNA: TGTGCCAGCAGTGAAGTTCGACAGGACCCCTTCTATGGCTACACCTTC. Its translation is CASSEVRQDPFYGYTF.

This chain joins TRBV5-1 and TRBJ2-7, with 7 nucleotides matching TRBD1. Trimming took 5 bases from V and 1 from J; bases not matched to a gene: 9. Germline-derived CDR1 and CDR2 are SGHRS and YFSETQ. CDR3 length: 15 residues. The CDR3 sequence is CASSSDRVFSYEQYF. CDR3 bases: TGCGCCAGCAGTTCCGACAGGGTCTTTTCCTACGAGCAGTACTTC.

The chain uses TRBV2 and TRBJ2-2, with 8 bases that match TRBD1. Germline CDR1 is SNHLY and CDR2 is FYNNEI. The junction had 10 bases not matched to a gene; V was cut back by 6 bases and J by 4 bases. CDR3 length: 16 amino acids. The CDR3 is CASSAPGTGGTGELFF. In DNA, the CDR3 is TGTGCCAGCAGCGCCCCCGGGACAGGAGGCACCGGGGAGCTGTTTTTT. The full variable domain, completed using reference TRBV2 and TRBJ2-2, is EPEVTQTPSHQVTQMGQEVILRCVPISNHLYFYWYRQILGQKVEFLVSFYNNEISEKSEIFDDQFSVERPDGSNFTLKIRSTKLEDSAMYFCASSAPGTGGTGELFFGEGSRLTVL.

The V call is TRBV19, the J call TRBJ2-5, with TRBD1 matching over 9 bases. The V gene's germline CDR1 is LNHDA and CDR2 SQIVND (reference sequence). V lost 6 bases, J lost 5 bases, and 13 bases stayed unmatched. The CDR3 contains 16 residues. CDR3 DNA sequence: TGTGCCAGTAGGCAAAGAGGGGACAGGGACTTCGAGACCCAGTACTTC. Translated, it gives CASRQRGDRDFETQYF. Supplemented by reference TRBV19 and TRBJ2-5, the full variable domain reads DGGITQSPKYLFRKEGQNVTLSCEQNLNHDAMYWYRQDPGQGLRLIYYSQIVNDFQKGDIAEGYSVSREKKESFPLTVTSAQKNPTAFYLCASRQRGDRDFETQYFGPGTRLLVL.

The gene calls are TRBV28 and TRBJ2-3; 10 nucleotides agree with TRBD2. Germline-derived CDR1 and CDR2 are MDHEN and SYDVKM. After removal of 9 bases from V and 8 bases from J, the junction contained 14 bases not matched to a gene. This CDR3 has 15 residues. The CDR3 DNA reads as TGTGCCAGTCATGAGCGGGAGGGCCGGTCGGGTACGCAGTATTTT. Its protein product is CASHEREGRSGTQYF.

The chain is built from TRBV27 and TRBJ2-1; 10 positions agree with TRBD2. Germline CDR1 MNHEY, CDR2 SMNVEV (reference sequence). V dropped 0 bases and J dropped 8; count of bases not matched to a gene: 7. The length of the CDR3 is 16 residues. CDR3: CASSLSELAGIYEQFF. In DNA form, the CDR3 reads TGTGCCAGCAGTTTATCAGAACTAGCGGGAATATATGAGCAGTTCTTC.

The rearrangement links TRBV4-2 to TRBJ2-1; 10 bases are shared with TRBD2. The CDR3 is made up of 18 amino acids. Trimming cost V 0 bases and J 7 bases; bases outside gene matches: 12. Germline-derived CDR1 and CDR2 are LGHNA and YNFKEQ. This CDR3 is CASSQEDRASGSPNEQFF. The CDR3, as DNA: TGTGCCAGCAGCCAAGAAGACAGGGCTAGCGGGAGCCCGAATGAGCAGTTCTTC.

The sample holds a few counts of this clone. The chain has TRBV5-1 and TRBJ1-1; D possibly corresponds to TRBD1 (6 bases). The CDR3 loop spans 14 amino acids. The germline V gene has CDR1 SGHRS and CDR2 YFSETQ. Trimming left V 4 bases short and J 3 bases short, with 13 bases between. CDR3 bases: TGCGCCAGCAGCCCGTCGAGGGGGGACACTGAAGCTTTCTTT. Amino acids: CASSPSRGDTEAFF.

The chain links TRBV6-5 to TRBJ2-2; no clear D gene. The length of the CDR3 is 14 residues. Trimming removed 4 bases from V and 3 bases from J, with 9 bases in between. CDR1 and CDR2 from the germline V gene are MNHEY and SVGAGI. The CDR3 sequence is CASSLDGYTGELFF. CDR3 sequence (DNA): TGTGCCAGCAGTTTAGACGGCTACACCGGGGAGCTGTTTTTT.

The J gene is TRBJ1-2, the V gene TRBV6-4; 7 nucleotides align to TRBD1. The V gene end was trimmed by 6 bases and the J gene end by 6 bases; junction bases not matched to a gene: 10. CDR3 length: 14 amino acids. The germline CDR1 and CDR2 sequences are MRHNA and SNTAGT. The CDR3 DNA sequence: TGTGCCAGCAGCCCCGAGGCAGGGGGTGATGGCTACACCTTC. It codes for CASSPEAGGDGYTF.